This TCR beta chain was sequenced during a study of CD8+ T cells in alopecia areata. Study at large: Tofacitinib treatment spanned 6 to 18 months, with 6 months off drug afterward. Overall study results and limits: Having one nonresponder leaves uncertain how baseline CD8+ expansion relates to response. Tissue-resident alphabeta T cells belonging to normal skin likewise get sequenced within scalp specimens.

The CDR3 totals 15 residues. The germline CDR1 and CDR2 sequences are SEHNR and FQNEAQ (reference sequence). The J segment lost 2 bases and the V segment lost 5 bases, leaving 5 bases of the junction unmatched. The authors extracted RNA and reverse transcribed it into cDNA as the sequencing template. Sequenced by immunoSEQ multiplex PCR; TCRdb stores in-frame clones only, minus some. The sample has more than 110,000 clones, less than 70% seen once; the top ten hold around a sixth. Details on this clone: The antigen is undetermined.

Treatment defined: oral pan-JAK inhibitor, 5-10 mg twice daily. Both peripheral blood and punch biopsies of lesional scalp skin were obtained from patients who had alopecia areata. The chain employs TRBV7-9 and TRBJ1-1, with 10 bases fitting TRBD1. The receptor's source is a human donor with alopecia areata. The sequencing used CD8+ T cells sorted from blood, collected at week 4, from a patient treated with tofacitinib. The CDR3 sequence: CASSGWDRGNTEAFF. The CDR3 region has the DNA TGTGCCAGCAGCGGCTGGGACAGGGGTAACACTGAAGCTTTCTTT.